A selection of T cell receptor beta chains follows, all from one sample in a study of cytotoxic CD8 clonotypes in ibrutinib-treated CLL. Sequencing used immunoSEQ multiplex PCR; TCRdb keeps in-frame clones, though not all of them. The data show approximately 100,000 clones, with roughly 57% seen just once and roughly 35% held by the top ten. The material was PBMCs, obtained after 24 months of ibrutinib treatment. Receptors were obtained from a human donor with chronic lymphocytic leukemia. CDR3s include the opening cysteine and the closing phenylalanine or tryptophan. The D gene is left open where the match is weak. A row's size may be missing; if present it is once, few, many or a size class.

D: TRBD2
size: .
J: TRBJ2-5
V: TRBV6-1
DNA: TGTGCCAGCAGTGATCGGGGGGGCCTGGGGGAGACCCAGTACTTC
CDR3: CASSDRGGLGETQYF

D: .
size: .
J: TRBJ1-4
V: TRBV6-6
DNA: TGTGCCAGCAGTTACATGGCTAGTGAAAAACTGTTTTTT
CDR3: CASSYMASEKLFF

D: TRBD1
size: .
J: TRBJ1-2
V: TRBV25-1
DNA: TGTGCCAGCAGTTCCAGGGACAGGGGAAGGTATGGCTACACCTTC
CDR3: CASSSRDRGRYGYTF

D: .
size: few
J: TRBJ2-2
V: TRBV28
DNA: TGTGCCAGCAGGGAGTACACCGGGGAGCTGTTTTTT
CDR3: CASREYTGELFF

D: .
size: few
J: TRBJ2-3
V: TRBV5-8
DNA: TGTGCCAGCACCCCTAAGTCGAGTTCTAGCACAGATACGCAGTATTTT
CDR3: CASTPKSSSSTDTQYF

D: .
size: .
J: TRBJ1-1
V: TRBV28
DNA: TGTGCCAGCAGGCGGACAGTGACTTTTGCTGAAGCTTTCTTT
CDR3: CASRRTVTFAEAFF

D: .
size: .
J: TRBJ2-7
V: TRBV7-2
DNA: TGTGCCAGCAGCTTGCAGCGCTTCATCCCCGAGCAGTACTTC
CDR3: CASSLQRFIPEQYF

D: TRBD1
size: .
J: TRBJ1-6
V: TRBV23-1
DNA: TGCGCCAGCAGGGCCGGGACAGGGGAAGTTGCGCCCCTCCACTTT
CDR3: CASRAGTGEVAPLHF

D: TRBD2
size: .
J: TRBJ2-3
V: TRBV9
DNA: TGTGCCAGCAGCGTAGTGGCCGGCCGAAGGACTAGCGGGGTATATACGCAGTATTTT
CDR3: CASSVVAGRRTSGVYTQYF

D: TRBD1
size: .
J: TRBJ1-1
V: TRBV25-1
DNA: TGTGCCAGCAGTCCAGGGGGCTTGGACACTGAAGCTTTCTTT
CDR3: CASSPGGLDTEAFF

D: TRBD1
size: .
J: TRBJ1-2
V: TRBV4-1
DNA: TGCGCCAGCAGCCACAGGGACAGTCCTAACTATGGCTACACCTTC
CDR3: CASSHRDSPNYGYTF

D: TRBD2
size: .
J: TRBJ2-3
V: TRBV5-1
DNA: TGCGCCAGCAGCGCCGGGACTAGAACAGATACGCAGTATTTT
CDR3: CASSAGTRTDTQYF

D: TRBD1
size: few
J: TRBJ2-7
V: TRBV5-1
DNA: TGCGCCAGCACGTCCCGGGACAGGGAAGAGCAGTACTTC
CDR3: CASTSRDREEQYF

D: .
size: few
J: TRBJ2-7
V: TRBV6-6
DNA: TGTGCCAGCAGAGCAGGGCACGAGCAGTACTTC
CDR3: CASRAGHEQYF

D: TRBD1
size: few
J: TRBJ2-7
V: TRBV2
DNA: TGTGCCAGCAGTGCCGCAGGGGGCTTCTACGAGCAGTACTTC
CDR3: CASSAAGGFYEQYF

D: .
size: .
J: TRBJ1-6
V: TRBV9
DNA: TGTGCCAGCAGCGTATCGCAGGGCAATTCACCCCTCCACTTT
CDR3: CASSVSQGNSPLHF

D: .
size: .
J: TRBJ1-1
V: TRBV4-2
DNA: TGTGCCAGCAGCCAATCCTGGACAGTGAACACTGAAGCTTTCTTT
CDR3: CASSQSWTVNTEAFF

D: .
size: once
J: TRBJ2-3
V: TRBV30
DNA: TGTGCCCGTCGAGTAGGGATTGGCACAGATACGCAGTATTTT
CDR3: CARRVGIGTDTQYF

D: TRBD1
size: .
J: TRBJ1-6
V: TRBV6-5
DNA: TGTGCCAGCAGAAGATTCGGACAGGGTAATTCACCCCTCCACTTT
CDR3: CASRRFGQGNSPLHF

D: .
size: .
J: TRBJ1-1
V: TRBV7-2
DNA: TGTGCCAGCAGCTCCGACAGGCTGAACACTGAAGCTTTCTTT
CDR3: CASSSDRLNTEAFF

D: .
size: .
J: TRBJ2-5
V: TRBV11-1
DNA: TGTGCCAGCAGCTTAGCGCTGGCCGGGACCTTGTACTTC
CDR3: CASSLALAGTLYF

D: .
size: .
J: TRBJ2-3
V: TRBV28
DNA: TGTGCCAGCAGTTTCTCCAGGGAAACAGATACGCAGTATTTT
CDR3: CASSFSRETDTQYF

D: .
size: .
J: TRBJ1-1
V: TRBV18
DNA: TGTGCCAGCTCTAAAAGGGCCCCAGGGCCTGGCACTGAAGCTTTCTTT
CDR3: CASSKRAPGPGTEAFF

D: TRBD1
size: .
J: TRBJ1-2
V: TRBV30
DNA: TGTGCCGGATCAACAGGGGCGGCACTGAAAGGCTACACCTTC
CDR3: CAGSTGAALKGYTF

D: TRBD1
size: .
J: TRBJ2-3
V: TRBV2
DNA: TGTGCCAGCAGTGCGACAGGGAGTAAGAATACGCAGTATTTT
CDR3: CASSATGSKNTQYF

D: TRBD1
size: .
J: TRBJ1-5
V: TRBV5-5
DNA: TGTGCCAGCAGCTTGACGGGACAGACAAATCAGCCCCAGCATTTT
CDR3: CASSLTGQTNQPQHF

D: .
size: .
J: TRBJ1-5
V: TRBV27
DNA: TGTGCCAGCAGTCCCGGGAGTGGGGGTAATCAGCCCCAGCATTTT
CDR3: CASSPGSGGNQPQHF

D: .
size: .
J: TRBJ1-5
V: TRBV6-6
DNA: TGTGCCAGCATGGGGCGGGATAGCAATCAGCCCCAGCATTTT
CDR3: CASMGRDSNQPQHF

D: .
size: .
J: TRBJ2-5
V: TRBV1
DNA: TGCACCAGCAGCCAAGATGGGACGGGGGGCCAAGAGACCCAGTACTTC
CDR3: CTSSQDGTGGQETQYF

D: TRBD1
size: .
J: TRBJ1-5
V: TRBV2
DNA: TGTGCCAGCAATGGACAGGGGGGTCAGCCCCAGCATTTT
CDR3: CASNGQGGQPQHF

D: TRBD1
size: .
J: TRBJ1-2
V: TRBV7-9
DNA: TGTGCCAGCAGCTTAGGGGGACAGGCCTCTTATCGCTACACCTTC
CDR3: CASSLGGQASYRYTF

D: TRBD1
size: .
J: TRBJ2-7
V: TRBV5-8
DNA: TGTGCCAGCAGCTTCAAAGACAGGGGGTCAGGAGAGCAGTACTTC
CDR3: CASSFKDRGSGEQYF

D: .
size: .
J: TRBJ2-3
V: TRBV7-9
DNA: TGTGCCAGCAGCTTAGAATCAGATACGCAGTATTTT
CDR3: CASSLESDTQYF

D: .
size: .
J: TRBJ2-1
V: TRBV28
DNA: TGTGCCAGCAGGCAGGGTTACAATGAGCAGTTCTTC
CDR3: CASRQGYNEQFF

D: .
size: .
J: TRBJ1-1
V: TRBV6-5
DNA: TGTGCCAGCAGTACCTCGGCAGGGAACACTGAAGCTTTCTTT
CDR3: CASSTSAGNTEAFF

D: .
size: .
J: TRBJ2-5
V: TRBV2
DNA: TGTGCCAGCAGCCCGGACTGGAACCAAGAGACCCAGTACTTC
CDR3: CASSPDWNQETQYF

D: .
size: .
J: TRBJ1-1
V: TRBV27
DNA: TGTGCCAGCAGTTTATCGCCAGGGAACACTGAAGCTTTCTTT
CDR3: CASSLSPGNTEAFF

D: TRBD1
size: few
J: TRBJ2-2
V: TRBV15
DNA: TGTGCCACCAGCGGGTCCCGGGACAGGGGCAATGTACGCAGGGAGCTGTTTTTT
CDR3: CATSGSRDRGNVRRELFF

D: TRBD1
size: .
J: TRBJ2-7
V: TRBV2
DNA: TGTGCCAGCGGGACAGGGACCTACGAGCAGTACTTC
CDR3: CASGTGTYEQYF

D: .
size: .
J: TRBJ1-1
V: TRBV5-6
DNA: TGTGCCAGCAGCTTCTTCTCCGGATTAGAAACTGAAGCTTTCTTT
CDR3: CASSFFSGLETEAFF

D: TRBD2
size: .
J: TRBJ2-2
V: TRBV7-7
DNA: TGTGCCGTACGTCCGGGACTAGCCACCACCGGGGAGCTGTTTTTT
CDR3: CAVRPGLATTGELFF

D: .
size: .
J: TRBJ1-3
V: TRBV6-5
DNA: TGTGCCAGCCCGGACGGAGAAGGAAACACCATATATTTT
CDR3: CASPDGEGNTIYF

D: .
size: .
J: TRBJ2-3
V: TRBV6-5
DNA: TGTGCCAGCTTGCGTCCTGGCACAGATACGCAGTATTTT
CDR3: CASLRPGTDTQYF

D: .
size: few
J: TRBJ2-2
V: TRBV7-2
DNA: TGTGCCAGCAGCTTGCGCCAAGTCCCGGGGGCGGGCGGGGAGCTGTTTTTT
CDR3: CASSLRQVPGAGGELFF

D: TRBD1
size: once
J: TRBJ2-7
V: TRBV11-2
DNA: TGTGCCAGCCGATCCGTGGGGACAGGGGGAGGAGGAGAGCAGTACTTC
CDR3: CASRSVGTGGGGEQYF